Below are 2 T cell receptor beta chains sequenced from a single sample in a study of Graves' ophthalmopathy and Graves' hyperthyroidism. Amplified TCR beta CDR3 regions were obtained using RNA transcripts as template. Investigators did first-round RT-PCR with HTBI primers, then second-round multiplex PCR. A single record per CDR3 protein comes from TCRdb applying MiXCR to the multiplex PCR reads. The sample carries hundreds of thousands of distinct CDR3 sequences, 20% to 25% recorded once. The source material was peripheral blood. These receptors were taken from a woman between 18 and 30 years old with stable Graves' hyperthyroidism.

This clonotype was counted many times. The V and J genes are TRBV28 and TRBJ2-7, with 7 nucleotides matching TRBD2. The CDR3 is made up of 18 amino acids. Germline assignment: CDR1 MDHEN and CDR2 SYDVKM. The V and J ends lost 7 bases and 3 bases, in that order; junction bases with no gene match: 21. This CDR3 reads CASKGSGDLSSLLYEQYF. CDR3 sequence (DNA): TGTGCCAGCAAGGGGAGCGGGGACCTTTCTTCTCTACTCTACGAGCAGTACTTC. Variable domain in full (rest from reference TRBV28 and TRBJ2-7): DVKVTQSSRYLVKRTGEKVFLECVQDMDHENMFWYRQDPGLGLRLIYFSYDVKMKEKGDIPEGYSVSREKKERFSLILESASTNQTSMYLCASKGSGDLSSLLYEQYFGPGTRLTVT.

This clonotype showed up many times. This chain links TRBV14 with TRBJ2-7, with TRBD2 matching 7 bases. V lost 4 bases to trimming and J lost 5 bases; unmatched junction nucleotides: 8. There are 14 residues in the CDR3. The V gene's germline CDR1 is SGHDN and CDR2 FVKESK. The CDR3 DNA is TGTGCCAGCAGCCCCATTGCGGGAGCCAACGAGCAGTACTTC. Protein: CASSPIAGANEQYF.